The rows below give T cell receptor beta chains drawn from one sample of a study of vaccination effects on CD4 cells after COVID-19. The antigens these receptors bind are not known. Here immunoSEQ multiplex PCR was the method, and the copy in TCRdb shows in-frame clones only, minus some. Among approximately 23,000 clones listed, over 55% were seen once. The sequenced sample was CD4+ T cells from PBMCs cultured with HCoV-OC43 spike peptides, obtained before COVID-19 vaccination. The receptors here all came from a human donor who received a COVID-19 vaccine. Both conserved end residues are part of each CDR3. A D gene is named only where the DNA matches it firmly. A row's size may be missing; if present it is once, few, many or a size class.

cdr3_length,j_call,clone_size,d_call,v_call,cdr3_nt,cdr3_aa
14,TRBJ1-1,few,NA,TRBV19,TGTGCCAGTAGTATAGGGGGGAAGAACACTGAAGCTTTCTTT,CASSIGGKNTEAFF
15,TRBJ2-1,NA,TRBD2,TRBV6-6,TGTGCCAGCATTAAAGCCGGGACTAGCGGCAATGAGCAGTTCTTC,CASIKAGTSGNEQFF
14,TRBJ1-3,once,NA,TRBV6-6,TGTGCCAGCAGGGGAGGACAGACTGGAAACACCATATATTTT,CASRGGQTGNTIYF
15,TRBJ2-2,once,NA,TRBV19,TGTGCCAGTAGAGGGGGAGTCACTTCCACCGGGGAGCTGTTTTTT,CASRGGVTSTGELFF
15,TRBJ2-1,NA,NA,TRBV19,TGTGCCAGTAAAAGGGCCCATTTCGCCGATTATGAGCAGTTCTTC,CASKRAHFADYEQFF
16,TRBJ2-2,NA,NA,TRBV7-7,TGTGCCAGCAGCCCCGGCAGATTACTCAACACCGGGGAGCTGTTTTTT,CASSPGRLLNTGELFF
14,TRBJ2-5,few,TRBD1,TRBV9,TGTGCCAGCAGTGACGACAGGGGGGGAGAGACCCAGTACTTC,CASSDDRGGETQYF
13,TRBJ2-2,few,NA,TRBV6-6,TGTGCCAGCAACGAGGGTGGGGCCGGGGAGCTGTTTTTT,CASNEGGAGELFF
15,TRBJ2-3,NA,NA,TRBV6-5,TGTGCCAGCAGTTACTCGATTTGGAGGACAGATACGCAGTATTTT,CASSYSIWRTDTQYF
15,TRBJ2-2,medium-sized,NA,TRBV9,TGTGCCAGCAGCCCCGTTGGCCGGCACACCGGGGAGCTGTTTTTT,CASSPVGRHTGELFF
16,TRBJ2-1,few,TRBD2,TRBV7-9,TGTGCCAGCAATCTAGCGGGATTTAGCAGTTCTGGTGAGCAGTTCTTC,CASNLAGFSSSGEQFF
13,TRBJ2-2,NA,TRBD2,TRBV10-1,TGCGCCAGCAGCGGACTAGTCGCCGGGGAGCTGTTTTTT,CASSGLVAGELFF
12,TRBJ2-1,NA,NA,TRBV29-1,TGCAGCGTTGGCCCGGCAGGGAATGAGCAGTTCTTC,CSVGPAGNEQFF
13,TRBJ2-5,NA,TRBD1,TRBV7-2,TGTGCCAGCAGCTTACAGGGGGCAGAGACCCAGTACTTC,CASSLQGAETQYF
17,TRBJ1-5,NA,NA,TRBV29-1,TGCAGCGTCCTAGTGGACGGCACCCCAAGTAGCAATCAGCCCCAGCATTTT,CSVLVDGTPSSNQPQHF
15,TRBJ2-7,NA,NA,TRBV5-1,TGCGCCAGCAGCTTGGGTTTAGATAAGGTCTACGAGCAGTACTTC,CASSLGLDKVYEQYF
14,TRBJ2-2,few,TRBD2,TRBV6-4,TGTGCCAGTCGCGGGACTAGCGAGTCCGGGGAGCTGTTTTTT,CASRGTSESGELFF
16,TRBJ1-1,few,TRBD1,TRBV2,TGTGCCAGCAGTGAAGGGTATAACAGGGGGAACACTGAAGCTTTCTTT,CASSEGYNRGNTEAFF
14,TRBJ2-3,NA,NA,TRBV18,TGTGCCAGCTCACCCGCGACAGCCACAGATACGCAGTATTTT,CASSPATATDTQYF
19,TRBJ1-3,NA,NA,TRBV3-1/TRBV3-2,TGTGCCAGCAGCACGACCGGGGGCCTTTTGGTAACAGCTGGAAACACCATATATTTT,CASSTTGGLLVTAGNTIYF